This is a list of T cell receptor beta chains from one sample in a study of glioma-infiltrating T cells. TCRdb processed the multiplex PCR reads anew with MiXCR; each CDR3 protein has one entry. The sample contains approximately 120,000 distinct CDR3 sequences, 25% of which appear only once. Specimen: glioma tissue, nonneoplastic brain tissue, or PBMCs (not recorded which). The receptors originated from a human donor with low-grade glioma or glioblastoma, undergoing nonglioma brain surgery, or in good health (not recorded which). CDR3s include the opening cysteine and the closing phenylalanine or tryptophan. A D gene is named only where the DNA matches it firmly. Size is omitted from some rows. Given values are once, few, many or a class for expanded clones.

clone_size: many
d_call: TRBD1
j_call: TRBJ2-1
v_call: TRBV6-1
cdr3_nt: TGTGCCAGCAGCCAGGACAGGGTTTCCTATGAGCAGTTCTTC
cdr3_aa: CASSQDRVSYEQFF

clone_size: many
d_call: -
j_call: TRBJ1-3
v_call: TRBV2
cdr3_nt: TGTGCCAGCATGGGTGGAAACACCATATATTTT
cdr3_aa: CASMGGNTIYF

clone_size: many
d_call: -
j_call: TRBJ1-4
v_call: TRBV6-1
cdr3_nt: TGTGCCAGCAGTCGCCGGGGGGGAAGTTCAACTAATGAAAAACTGTTTTTT
cdr3_aa: CASSRRGGSSTNEKLFF

clone_size: -
d_call: -
j_call: TRBJ1-1
v_call: TRBV5-1
cdr3_nt: TGCGCCAGCAGCTTGTACCGGACACCCGACACTGAAGCTTTCTTT
cdr3_aa: CASSLYRTPDTEAFF

clone_size: few
d_call: -
j_call: TRBJ2-3
v_call: TRBV30
cdr3_nt: TGTGCCTGGAGTGTACGAGAAGATACGCAGTATTTT
cdr3_aa: CAWSVREDTQYF

clone_size: many
d_call: -
j_call: TRBJ2-7
v_call: TRBV6-2/TRBV6-3
cdr3_nt: TGTGCCAGCACTTCAAGGGGGGGCGAGCAGTACTTC
cdr3_aa: CASTSRGGEQYF

clone_size: many
d_call: -
j_call: TRBJ1-5
v_call: TRBV6-5
cdr3_nt: TGTGCCAGCAGTTACAACCACAATCAGCCCCAGCATTTT
cdr3_aa: CASSYNHNQPQHF

clone_size: few
d_call: TRBD1
j_call: TRBJ2-5
v_call: TRBV19
cdr3_nt: TGTGCCAGTAGTAGGGACAGCAGGAGCCAAGAGACCCAGTACTTC
cdr3_aa: CASSRDSRSQETQYF

clone_size: few
d_call: TRBD1
j_call: TRBJ2-7
v_call: TRBV11-2
cdr3_nt: TGTGCCAGCAGCGAGTGGACAGGGCTAGGGGACGAGCAGTACTTC
cdr3_aa: CASSEWTGLGDEQYF

clone_size: many
d_call: -
j_call: TRBJ1-1
v_call: TRBV13
cdr3_nt: TGTGCCAGCAGCTCCCCGGGACACAAGAACACTGAAGCTTTCTTT
cdr3_aa: CASSSPGHKNTEAFF

clone_size: many
d_call: -
j_call: TRBJ2-1
v_call: TRBV6-1
cdr3_nt: TGTGCCAGCAGACCCCCCGGGATAATCTCCCGCAATGAGCAGTTCTTC
cdr3_aa: CASRPPGIISRNEQFF

clone_size: many
d_call: -
j_call: TRBJ2-1
v_call: TRBV6-1
cdr3_nt: TGTGCCAGCGGGAAACGGAGTGTCGGCGGCAATGAGCAGTTCTTC
cdr3_aa: CASGKRSVGGNEQFF

clone_size: -
d_call: -
j_call: TRBJ1-1
v_call: TRBV20-1
cdr3_nt: TGCAGTGCCAACCCGGGGGGGGCGACGAACAATGAAGCTTTCTTT
cdr3_aa: CSANPGGATNNEAFF

clone_size: many
d_call: TRBD1
j_call: TRBJ1-5
v_call: TRBV28
cdr3_nt: TGTGCCAGCAGCCCTTACAGGGGGGAAATCCCTGGCTATAGCAATCAGCCCCAGCATTTT
cdr3_aa: CASSPYRGEIPGYSNQPQHF

clone_size: -
d_call: -
j_call: TRBJ2-6
v_call: TRBV5-1
cdr3_nt: TGCGCCAGCAGCTTGACCGGGTCTGGGGACAACGTCCTGACTTTC
cdr3_aa: CASSLTGSGDNVLTF

clone_size: many
d_call: -
j_call: TRBJ2-6
v_call: TRBV27
cdr3_nt: TGTGCCAGCAGAATAACCTACTCTGGGGCCAACGTCCTGACTTTC
cdr3_aa: CASRITYSGANVLTF

clone_size: many
d_call: -
j_call: TRBJ2-1
v_call: TRBV6-1
cdr3_nt: TGTGCCAGCAGTGATTCCCCAGGGGCGTACAATGAGCAGTTCTTC
cdr3_aa: CASSDSPGAYNEQFF

clone_size: many
d_call: -
j_call: TRBJ2-7
v_call: TRBV3-1
cdr3_nt: TGTGCCAGCAGCCCTGGACTAAGATTGTACGAGCAGTACTTC
cdr3_aa: CASSPGLRLYEQYF

clone_size: many
d_call: -
j_call: TRBJ2-7
v_call: TRBV20-1
cdr3_nt: TGCAGTGCTAGCCACAGTGGGGGAGACGAGCAGTACTTC
cdr3_aa: CSASHSGGDEQYF

clone_size: many
d_call: TRBD1
j_call: TRBJ1-6
v_call: TRBV4-3
cdr3_nt: TGCGCCAGCAGCCAAGATCTTGGGACAGGGACAAATTCACCCCTCCACTTT
cdr3_aa: CASSQDLGTGTNSPLHF

clone_size: few
d_call: TRBD2
j_call: TRBJ2-1
v_call: TRBV12-3/TRBV12-4
cdr3_nt: TGTGCCAGCAGTTTCGTGGGACTAGCTGAGCAGTTCTTC
cdr3_aa: CASSFVGLAEQFF

clone_size: many
d_call: -
j_call: TRBJ2-7
v_call: TRBV20-1
cdr3_nt: TGCAGTGCTAGAGTTAGGGGAGGATACGAGCAGTACTTC
cdr3_aa: CSARVRGGYEQYF

clone_size: -
d_call: -
j_call: TRBJ1-4
v_call: TRBV9
cdr3_nt: TGTGCCAGCAGCTCCCGACGTGAAAAACTGTTTTTT
cdr3_aa: CASSSRREKLFF

clone_size: many
d_call: -
j_call: TRBJ1-2
v_call: TRBV24-1
cdr3_nt: TGTGCCACCAGCACGGGGTCAAACTATGGCTACACCTTC
cdr3_aa: CATSTGSNYGYTF

clone_size: many
d_call: TRBD1
j_call: TRBJ2-7
v_call: TRBV6-2/TRBV6-3
cdr3_nt: TGTGCCAGCACCAGGACCGGGACAGGGTACGAGCAGTACTTC
cdr3_aa: CASTRTGTGYEQYF

clone_size: many
d_call: -
j_call: TRBJ1-1
v_call: TRBV18
cdr3_nt: TGTGCCAGCTCACCAGAAGTCTTGGGGGCCACTGAAGCTTTCTTT
cdr3_aa: CASSPEVLGATEAFF

clone_size: -
d_call: TRBD2
j_call: TRBJ2-2
v_call: TRBV4-1
cdr3_nt: TGCGCCAGCAGCCCTGGGGGACTAGCGGGAGCCGAAAGGACCGGGGAGCTGTTTTTT
cdr3_aa: CASSPGGLAGAERTGELFF

clone_size: many
d_call: -
j_call: TRBJ1-1
v_call: TRBV6-1
cdr3_nt: TGTGCCAGCAAAGGAACAGGGTCGGCGACTGAAGCTTTCTTT
cdr3_aa: CASKGTGSATEAFF

clone_size: many
d_call: -
j_call: TRBJ2-7
v_call: TRBV7-2
cdr3_nt: TGTGCCAGCAGCCCCTTTCCACGAGGTTCCTACGAGCAGTACTTC
cdr3_aa: CASSPFPRGSYEQYF

clone_size: many
d_call: TRBD1
j_call: TRBJ2-7
v_call: TRBV18
cdr3_nt: TGTGCCAGCTCACCGTGGACAGGCTCAGCCTACGAGCAGTACTTC
cdr3_aa: CASSPWTGSAYEQYF

clone_size: many
d_call: TRBD1
j_call: TRBJ2-1
v_call: TRBV15
cdr3_nt: TGTGCCACCAGCATGGGGACAGGGGTGTACAATGAGCAGTTCTTC
cdr3_aa: CATSMGTGVYNEQFF

clone_size: many
d_call: -
j_call: TRBJ2-5
v_call: TRBV19
cdr3_nt: TGTGCCAGTAGTGTTAGCGGCCACACGGAAGAGACCCAGTACTTC
cdr3_aa: CASSVSGHTEETQYF

clone_size: many
d_call: -
j_call: TRBJ2-5
v_call: TRBV20-1
cdr3_nt: TGCAGTCCTCGGCGGAACCAAGAGACCCAGTACTTC
cdr3_aa: CSPRRNQETQYF

clone_size: many
d_call: -
j_call: TRBJ2-3
v_call: TRBV7-2
cdr3_nt: TGTGCCAGCAGCGAAAGCACAGATACGCAGTATTTT
cdr3_aa: CASSESTDTQYF

clone_size: many
d_call: -
j_call: TRBJ1-4
v_call: TRBV24-1
cdr3_nt: TGTGCCACCAGTGATACGACAGGTCCTAATGAAAAACTGTTTTTT
cdr3_aa: CATSDTTGPNEKLFF

clone_size: many
d_call: TRBD1
j_call: TRBJ2-2
v_call: TRBV29-1
cdr3_nt: TGCAGCGCCGGGACAGGGGGAGGAATTAGGGAGCTGTTTTTT
cdr3_aa: CSAGTGGGIRELFF

clone_size: many
d_call: TRBD2
j_call: TRBJ2-3
v_call: TRBV6-2/TRBV6-3
cdr3_nt: TGTGCCAGTACCGGGACTAGCAGAGTTTCAGATACGCAGTATTTT
cdr3_aa: CASTGTSRVSDTQYF

clone_size: -
d_call: -
j_call: TRBJ1-2
v_call: TRBV19
cdr3_nt: TGTGCCAGTAGATACCCCCCAACGACAGATGGCTACACCTTC
cdr3_aa: CASRYPPTTDGYTF